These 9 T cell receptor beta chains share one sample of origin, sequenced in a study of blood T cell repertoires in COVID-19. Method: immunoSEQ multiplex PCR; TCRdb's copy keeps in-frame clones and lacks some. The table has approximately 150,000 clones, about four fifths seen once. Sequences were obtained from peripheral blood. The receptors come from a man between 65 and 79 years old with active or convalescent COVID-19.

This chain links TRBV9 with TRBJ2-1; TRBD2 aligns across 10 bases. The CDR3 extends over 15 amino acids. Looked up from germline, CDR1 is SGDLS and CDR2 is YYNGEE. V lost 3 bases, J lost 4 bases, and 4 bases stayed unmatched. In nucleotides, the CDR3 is TGTGCCAGCAGCGGCAGCGGGAGGGGGTACAATGAGCAGTTCTTC. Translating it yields CASSGSGRGYNEQFF.

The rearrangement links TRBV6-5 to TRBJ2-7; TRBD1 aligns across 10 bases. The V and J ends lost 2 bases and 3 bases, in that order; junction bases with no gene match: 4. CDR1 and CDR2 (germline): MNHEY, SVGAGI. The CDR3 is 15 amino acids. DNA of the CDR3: TGTGCCAGCAGTTACGCCGGGACAGGGGACTACGAGCAGTACTTC. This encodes CASSYAGTGDYEQYF.

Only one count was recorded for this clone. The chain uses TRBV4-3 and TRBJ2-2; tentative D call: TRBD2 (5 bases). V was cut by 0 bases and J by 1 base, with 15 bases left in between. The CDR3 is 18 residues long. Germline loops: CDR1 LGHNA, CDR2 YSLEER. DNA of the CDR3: TGCGCCAGCAGCCAAGAAGCGGCGAGAGTCCTGAACACCGGGGAGCTGTTTTTT. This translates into CASSQEAARVLNTGELFF.

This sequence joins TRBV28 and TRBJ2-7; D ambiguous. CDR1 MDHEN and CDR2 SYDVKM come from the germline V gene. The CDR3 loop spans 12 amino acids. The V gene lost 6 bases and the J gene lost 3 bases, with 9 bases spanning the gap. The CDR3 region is CASSRLFYEQYF. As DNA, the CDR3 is TGTGCCAGCAGCCGACTGTTCTACGAGCAGTACTTC.

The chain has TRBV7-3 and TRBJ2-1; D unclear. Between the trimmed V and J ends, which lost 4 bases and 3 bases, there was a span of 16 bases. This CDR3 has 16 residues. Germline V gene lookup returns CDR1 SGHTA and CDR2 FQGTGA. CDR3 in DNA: TGTGCCAGCAGCTCCCAGCCTGTACAGATCTACAATGAGCAGTTCTTC. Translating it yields CASSSQPVQIYNEQFF.

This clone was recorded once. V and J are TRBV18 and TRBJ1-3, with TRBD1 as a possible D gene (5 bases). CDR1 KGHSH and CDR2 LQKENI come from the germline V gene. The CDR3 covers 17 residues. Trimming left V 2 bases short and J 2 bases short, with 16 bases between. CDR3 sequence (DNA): TGTGCCAGCTCACCAGTTCTTGGGGGGATACCTGGAAACACCATATATTTT. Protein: CASSPVLGGIPGNTIYF.

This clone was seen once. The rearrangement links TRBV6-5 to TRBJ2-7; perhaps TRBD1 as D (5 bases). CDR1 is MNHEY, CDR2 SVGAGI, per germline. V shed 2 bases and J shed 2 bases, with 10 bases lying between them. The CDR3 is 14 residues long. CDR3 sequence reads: CASSYLPGTYEQYF. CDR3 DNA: TGTGCCAGCAGTTACCTCCCAGGGACCTACGAGCAGTACTTC.

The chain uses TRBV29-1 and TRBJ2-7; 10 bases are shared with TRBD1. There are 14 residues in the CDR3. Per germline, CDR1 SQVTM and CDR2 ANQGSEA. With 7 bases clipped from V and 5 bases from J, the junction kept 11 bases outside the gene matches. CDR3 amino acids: CSAGQGSRMDEQYF. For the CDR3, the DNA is TGCAGCGCGGGACAGGGGTCCAGGATGGACGAGCAGTACTTC.

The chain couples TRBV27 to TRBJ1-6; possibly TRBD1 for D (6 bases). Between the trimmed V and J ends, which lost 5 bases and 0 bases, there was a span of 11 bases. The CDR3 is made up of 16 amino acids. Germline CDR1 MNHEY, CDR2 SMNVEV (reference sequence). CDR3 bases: TGTGCCAGCAGTCCGCGACAGGTCTCCTATAATTCACCCCTCCACTTT. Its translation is CASSPRQVSYNSPLHF.